The clone carrying this TCR beta chain was seen just once. The J segment lost 12 bases and the V segment lost 0 bases, leaving 9 bases of the junction unmatched. CDR1 is LGHNA and CDR2 is YSLEER in the germline V gene. The CDR3 loop spans 15 amino acids. The data belong to a study of blood T cell repertoires in COVID-19. Study context: There were acute and convalescent COVID-19 samples, and they came from the United States, Italy and Spain. Nucleic acid was either cDNA or gDNA, and it came from T cells, B-cell-depleted T cells, or PBMCs.

As handled by the study authors: Reference gene primer amplification yielded estimated nucleated cell counts. TCRdb's copy holds only in-frame clones and misses some; the assay was immunoSEQ multiplex PCR. That table furnishes V, J and clone size, whereas the DNA furnished D and trimming. This sample has under 200,000 clones, with roughly 85% found just once. Sequenced input: peripheral blood. The J gene is TRBJ2-1, the V gene TRBV4-3; 9 bases align to TRBD2. The sequence came from a woman aged 80 or over with acute or convalescent COVID-19. CDR3 in DNA: TGCGCCAGCAGCCAAGACGCCGTAGCGGGAGTACTGCAGTTCTTC. Protein: CASSQDAVAGVLQFF.